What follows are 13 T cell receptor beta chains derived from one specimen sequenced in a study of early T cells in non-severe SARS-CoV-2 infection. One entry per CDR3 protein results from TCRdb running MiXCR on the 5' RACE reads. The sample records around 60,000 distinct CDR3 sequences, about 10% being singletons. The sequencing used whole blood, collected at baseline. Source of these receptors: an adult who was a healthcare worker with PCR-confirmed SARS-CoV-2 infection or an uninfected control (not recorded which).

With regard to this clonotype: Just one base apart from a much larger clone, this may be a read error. As DNA, the CDR3 is TGTGCCAGCAGTCGGGACAGCGCCTGCGAGCAGTACTTC. Amino acid sequence: CASSRDSACEQYF. The chain recombines TRBV6-5 with TRBJ2-7; 7 bases align to TRBD1. V was clipped by 5 bases and J by 6 bases; unmatched bases: 7. The length of the CDR3 is 13 residues. The V gene's germline CDR1 is MNHEY and CDR2 SVGAGI.

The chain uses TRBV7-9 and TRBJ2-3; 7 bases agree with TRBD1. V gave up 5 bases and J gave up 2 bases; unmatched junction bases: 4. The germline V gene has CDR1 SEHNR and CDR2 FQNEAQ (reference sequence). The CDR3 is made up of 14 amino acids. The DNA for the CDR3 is TGTGCCAGCAGCGGGACAGTCTACACAGATACGCAGTATTTT. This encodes CASSGTVYTDTQYF.

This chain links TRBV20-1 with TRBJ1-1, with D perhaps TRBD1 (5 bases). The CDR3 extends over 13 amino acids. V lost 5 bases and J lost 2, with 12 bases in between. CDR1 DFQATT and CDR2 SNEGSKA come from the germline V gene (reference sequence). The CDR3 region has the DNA TGCAGTGCTGCTCGGGACCTCAACACTGAAGCTTTCTTT. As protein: CSAARDLNTEAFF.

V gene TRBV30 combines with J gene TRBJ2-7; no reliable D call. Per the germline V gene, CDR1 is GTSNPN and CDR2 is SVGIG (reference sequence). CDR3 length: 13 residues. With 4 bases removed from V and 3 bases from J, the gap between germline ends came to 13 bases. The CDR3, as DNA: TGTGCCTGGAACCCGACCATAAACTACGAGCAGTACTTC. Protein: CAWNPTINYEQYF.

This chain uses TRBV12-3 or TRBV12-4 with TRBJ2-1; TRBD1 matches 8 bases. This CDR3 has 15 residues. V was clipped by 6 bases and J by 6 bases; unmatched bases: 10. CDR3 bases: TGTGCCAGCAGGAAGGGACAGGCCCTCGGCAATGAGCAGTTCTTC. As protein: CASRKGQALGNEQFF.

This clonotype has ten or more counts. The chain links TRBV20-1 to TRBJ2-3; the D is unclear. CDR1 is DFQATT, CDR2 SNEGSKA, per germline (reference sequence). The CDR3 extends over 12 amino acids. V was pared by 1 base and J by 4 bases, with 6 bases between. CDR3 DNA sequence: TGCAGTGCTAGAGGGGGTCCAGATACGCAGTATTTT. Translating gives CSARGGPDTQYF.

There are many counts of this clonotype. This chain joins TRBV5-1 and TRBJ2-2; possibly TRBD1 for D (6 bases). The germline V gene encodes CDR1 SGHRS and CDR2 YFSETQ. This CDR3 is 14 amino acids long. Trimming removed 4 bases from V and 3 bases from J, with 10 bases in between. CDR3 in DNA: TGCGCCAGCAGCAAACAGGGTTACACCGGGGAGCTGTTTTTT. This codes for CASSKQGYTGELFF.

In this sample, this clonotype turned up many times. CDR3 region: CSVAMGQGAGDTQYF. CDR3 DNA: TGCAGCGTTGCAATGGGACAGGGGGCCGGAGATACGCAGTATTTT. This sequence joins TRBV29-1 and TRBJ2-3, with 12 bases lining up with TRBD1. Trimming took 4 bases from V and 5 from J; bases not matched to a gene: 7. CDR1 and CDR2 (germline): SQVTM, ANQGSEA. This CDR3 is 15 amino acids long.

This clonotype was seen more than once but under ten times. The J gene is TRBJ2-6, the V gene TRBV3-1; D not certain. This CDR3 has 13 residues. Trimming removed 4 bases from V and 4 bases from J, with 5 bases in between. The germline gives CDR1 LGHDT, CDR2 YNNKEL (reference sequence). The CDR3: CASSPPGANVLTF. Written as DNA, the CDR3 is TGTGCCAGCAGCCCCCCGGGGGCCAACGTCCTGACTTTC.

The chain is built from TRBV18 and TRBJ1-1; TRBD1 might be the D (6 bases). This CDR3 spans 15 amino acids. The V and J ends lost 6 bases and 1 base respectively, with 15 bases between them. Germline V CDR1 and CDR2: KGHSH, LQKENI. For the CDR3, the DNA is TGTGCCAGCTCGGCTGGACAGCCACCGAACACTGAAGCTTTCTTT. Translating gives CASSAGQPPNTEAFF.

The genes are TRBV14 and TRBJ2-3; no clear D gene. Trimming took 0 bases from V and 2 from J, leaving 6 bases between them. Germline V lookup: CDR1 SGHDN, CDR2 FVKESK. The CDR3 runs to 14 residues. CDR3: CASSQEGTTDTQYF. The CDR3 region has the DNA TGTGCCAGCAGCCAAGAGGGCACCACAGATACGCAGTATTTT.

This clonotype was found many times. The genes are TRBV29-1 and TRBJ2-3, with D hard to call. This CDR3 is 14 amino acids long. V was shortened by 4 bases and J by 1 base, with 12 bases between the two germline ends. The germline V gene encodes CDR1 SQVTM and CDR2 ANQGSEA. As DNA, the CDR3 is TGCAGCGTTGGATCCGTCCTGGGCACAGATACGCAGTATTTT. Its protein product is CSVGSVLGTDTQYF.

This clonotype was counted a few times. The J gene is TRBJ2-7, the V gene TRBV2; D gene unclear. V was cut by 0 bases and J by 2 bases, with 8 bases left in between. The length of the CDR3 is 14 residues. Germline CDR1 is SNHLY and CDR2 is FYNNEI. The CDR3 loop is CASSEALLPYEQYF. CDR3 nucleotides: TGTGCCAGCAGTGAAGCGCTACTTCCCTACGAGCAGTACTTC.